This T cell receptor beta chain was identified during a study of blood T cell repertoires in COVID-19. About the research overall: The study drew acute and convalescent COVID-19 samples from the United States, Italy and Spain.

The CDR3 is 14 residues long. V was shortened by 1 base and J by 5 bases, with 11 bases between the two germline ends. In germline, CDR1 is MDHEN, CDR2 SYDVKM. Original methodology: It was from reference gene primer amplification that nucleated cell counts were estimated. The table came from immunoSEQ multiplex PCR; TCRdb's copy has only in-frame clones and leaves some out. The V and J calls and clone size come from that table; D and trimming were worked out from the DNA. Of approximately 220,000 clones listed, 87% were seen once; the top ten hold approximately 6.2%. The chain joins TRBV28 to TRBJ1-1; D ambiguous. This TCR was recovered from a man aged 55-75 years who had recovered from COVID-19. The specimen was peripheral blood. CDR3 nucleotides: TGTGCCAGCAGTTTATACCGGGATGGGACTGAAGCTTTCTTT. Translating gives CASSLYRDGTEAFF.